Listed below are T cell receptor beta chains from one sample, sequenced in a study of CD8 T cells in Susac syndrome. TCRdb analysed the immunoSEQ multiplex PCR reads with MiXCR anew, one entry per CDR3 protein. The table lists some 400,000 distinct CDR3 sequences, about 85% of them singletons. The sequenced material came from CD8+ T cells from PBMCs. These receptor sequences come from a human donor with multiple sclerosis. CDR3s include the opening cysteine and the closing phenylalanine or tryptophan. A D gene is named only where the DNA matches it firmly. Size tells how often a clone was seen (once, few, many) or the class of an expanded clone, and some rows leave it out.

j_gene | d_gene | v_gene | abundance | CDR3aa | CDR3nt
TRBJ1-1 | NA | TRBV7-9 | NA | CASSLVQPEAFF | TGTGCCAGCAGCTTAGTACAGCCTGAAGCTTTCTTT
TRBJ2-7 | TRBD1 | TRBV30 | NA | CAWTLGDRGYEQYF | TGTGCCTGGACCTTGGGGGACAGGGGCTACGAGCAGTACTTC
TRBJ2-7 | NA | TRBV6-5 | few | CASRGTESEQYF | TGTGCCAGCAGGGGAACAGAGTCGGAGCAGTACTTC
TRBJ1-1 | NA | TRBV5-1 | NA | CASSLKGTEAFF | TGCGCCAGCAGCTTGAAGGGCACTGAAGCTTTCTTT
TRBJ1-6 | NA | TRBV30 | NA | CAWSPPGQGSSPLHF | TGTGCCTGGAGTCCTCCGGGACAAGGGAGTTCACCCCTCCACTTT
TRBJ1-1 | NA | TRBV4-1 | few | CASSQKGTEAFF | TGCGCCAGCAGCCAAAAGGGCACTGAAGCTTTCTTT
TRBJ1-1 | NA | TRBV20-1 | NA | CSALDRPRDTEAFF | TGCAGTGCTCTGGACCGTCCGAGGGACACTGAAGCTTTCTTT
TRBJ2-1 | TRBD1 | TRBV12-5 | once | CASGPGQGAMVSYNEQFF | TGTGCTAGTGGTCCGGGACAGGGGGCAATGGTATCCTACAATGAGCAGTTCTTC
TRBJ2-5 | TRBD1 | TRBV4-1 | NA | CASSQVGGQPQETQYF | TGCGCCAGCAGCCAAGTAGGGGGACAGCCTCAAGAGACCCAGTACTTC
TRBJ2-7 | TRBD1 | TRBV29-1 | NA | CSVGPGTGDYEQYF | TGCAGCGTTGGCCCCGGGACAGGGGACTACGAGCAGTACTTC
TRBJ2-2 | TRBD1 | TRBV7-9 | NA | CASSPMWDSNTGELFF | TGTGCCAGCAGCCCCATGTGGGACAGCAACACCGGGGAGCTGTTTTTT
TRBJ2-7 | NA | TRBV4-1 | NA | CASSQVPSGQGNYEQYF | TGCGCCAGCAGCCAAGTCCCGAGCGGTCAGGGAAACTACGAGCAGTACTTC
TRBJ2-1 | NA | TRBV29-1 | NA | CSVEEVGLWHNEQFF | TGCAGCGTTGAAGAAGTAGGGCTGTGGCACAATGAGCAGTTCTTC
TRBJ2-2 | NA | TRBV6-1 | NA | CASSGETGFNTGELFF | TGTGCCAGCAGTGGGGAAACAGGATTTAACACCGGGGAGCTGTTTTTT
TRBJ2-7 | NA | TRBV10-3 | NA | CAIRDRDSSYEQYF | TGTGCCATCAGGGATCGGGACTCCTCCTACGAGCAGTACTTC
TRBJ1-5 | NA | TRBV12-3/TRBV12-4 | once | CASSLADSEGNQPQHF | TGTGCCAGCAGTTTAGCGGACAGTGAGGGCAATCAGCCCCAGCATTTT
TRBJ2-4 | NA | TRBV5-1 | NA | CASSRSTENIQYF | TGCGCCAGCAGCAGGTCAACAGAAAACATTCAGTACTTC
TRBJ1-3 | NA | TRBV5-1 | NA | CASSLVRGNTIYF | TGCGCCAGCAGCTTGGTTAGAGGAAACACCATATATTTT